One and the same sample provided the 14 T cell receptor beta chains below, sequenced in a study of vaccination and CD4 T cells after COVID-19. What these receptors recognize is not known. Documented treatment: roughly nine-day PBMC culture with coronavirus spike peptide pools or control peptides (ViraFEST assay). The Oncomine TCR Beta short-read assay was applied to DNA of cultured CD4+ T cells. TCRdb itself ran the PCR reads through MiXCR, one entry per CDR3 protein. Counted here are about 29,000 distinct CDR3 sequences, 55% to 80% occurring once; the ten biggest clones make up 17%. Sequencing used CD4+ T cells from blood, cultured in vitro, obtained after SARS-CoV-2 vaccination. These receptors all come from a human donor who received a COVID-19 vaccine.

This clonotype was observed once. The chain is built from TRBV19 and TRBJ2-7; 8 bases map to TRBD2. J gave up 4 bases and V 3 bases, and 2 bases lay outside the gene matches. The CDR3 length is 13 residues. Germline-derived CDR1 and CDR2 are LNHDA and SQIVND (reference sequence). The CDR3 loop is CASSIQREYEQYF. In DNA, the CDR3 is TGTGCCAGTAGTATCCAGCGGGAGTACGAGCAGTACTTC.

The V gene is TRBV30, the J gene TRBJ1-5; D gene ambiguous. The CDR3 is 13 residues long. Trimming shortened V by 3 bases and J by 3 bases, and 9 bases separated the two germline ends. CDR1 is GTSNPN, CDR2 SVGIG, per germline (reference sequence). The CDR3 loop reads CAWSEGFNQPQHF. The CDR3 DNA reads as TGTGCCTGGAGCGAGGGATTCAATCAGCCCCAGCATTTT.

This clonotype has just a few counts. This chain joins TRBV30 and TRBJ1-2; the match to TRBD1 covers 7 bases. CDR1 and CDR2 (germline): GTSNPN, SVGIG (reference sequence). V trimming: 4 bases; J trimming: 2 bases; junction bases outside the gene matches: 1. The CDR3 runs 12 residues. Here the CDR3 reads CAWKGANYGYTF. In DNA, the CDR3 is TGTGCCTGGAAGGGGGCGAACTATGGCTACACCTTC.

The rearrangement uses TRBV25-1 and TRBJ2-2; D tentatively reads TRBD1 or TRBD2 (5 bases each). Germline V gives CDR1 MGHDK, CDR2 SYGVNS. There are 16 residues in the CDR3. Trimming shortened V by 1 base and J by 4 bases, and 13 bases separated the two germline ends. Written as DNA, the CDR3 is TGTGCCAGCAGTGAATTGGGGGACGGAGGCACCGGGGAGCTGTTTTTT. Translating gives CASSELGDGGTGELFF.

The CDR3 protein is CASSGQTDSNQPQHF. For the CDR3, the DNA is TGTGCCAGCAGTGGACAGACAGATAGCAATCAGCCCCAGCATTTT. This sequence joins TRBV6-1 and TRBJ1-5; possible D gene TRBD1, 5 bases. The germline CDR1 and CDR2 sequences are MNHNS and SASEGT. Trimming took 4 bases from V and 0 from J, leaving 10 bases between them. This CDR3 is built from 15 residues.

This clonotype was observed a handful of times. J is TRBJ2-3 and V is TRBV20-1, with a weak D call TRBD1 (6 bases). This CDR3 has 17 amino acids. Germline V gene data show CDR1 as DFQATT and CDR2 as SNEGSKA (reference sequence). Trimming left V 3 bases short and J 4 bases short, with 23 bases between. CDR3 in amino acids: CSASAPPGQRIADTQYF. In DNA form, the CDR3 reads TGCAGTGCTAGCGCCCCCCCGGGACAACGGATCGCAGATACGCAGTATTTT.

This clonotype has more than one count but fewer than ten. The chain is built from TRBV19 and TRBJ1-2; D is perhaps TRBD1 (5 bases). Germline V gives CDR1 LNHDA, CDR2 SQIVND (reference sequence). Trimming stripped 3 bases from V and 4 bases from J, with 15 bases between. The CDR3 runs 15 residues. CDR3 in DNA: TGTGCCAGTAGTATTGGACGCAGGGACCTCTATGGCTACACCTTC. It translates to CASSIGRRDLYGYTF.

V usage is TRBV6-1 and J usage is TRBJ2-5; TRBD2 aligns across 7 bases. V shed 7 bases, J shed 3 bases, and the junction held 8 bases outside the gene matches. The germline CDR1 and CDR2 sequences are MNHNS and SASEGT. The CDR3 extends over 14 amino acids. CDR3 sequence: CASNSRGYEETQYF. Here the CDR3 DNA reads TGTGCCAGCAACTCGCGGGGGTATGAAGAGACCCAGTACTTC.

V usage is TRBV21-1 and J usage is TRBJ2-6; TRBD1 is the table's D call, not checked against the DNA. TRBV21-1 is marked as a pseudogene. The CDR3 length is 17 residues. CDR3 residues: CASSSGQGSAGANVLTF. DNA of the CDR3: TGTGCCAGCAGCAGCGGACAGGGGTCCGCTGGGGCCAACGTCCTGACTTTC.

The J gene is TRBJ1-6, the V gene TRBV21-1; the D call of TRBD1 is as the table states it, not checked on the DNA. TRBV21-1 constitutes a pseudogene. This CDR3 spans 17 amino acids. CDR3 sequence (DNA): TGTGCCAGCAGCAAGCCCCCAGGGCAGCACTATAATTCACCCCTCCACTTT. Protein sequence: CASSKPPGQHYNSPLHF.

This chain uses TRBV20-1 with TRBJ2-3, with 8 bases matching TRBD2. Per germline, CDR1 DFQATT and CDR2 SNEGSKA (reference sequence). The CDR3 is 18 amino acids. Losses at the gene ends were 5 bases for V and 2 bases for J; bases not matched to a gene: 18. The CDR3, as DNA: TGCAGTGCTGACCCCCCCCTCGGGGCGGGGGGACACACAGATACGCAGTATTTT. Its translation is CSADPPLGAGGHTDTQYF.

This clonotype occurred a few times. The CDR3 DNA is TGTGCCAGCAGCTACACAGGGGGTCAGAAAGCTTTCTTT. Its translation is CASSYTGGQKAFF. The V gene is TRBV7-9, the J gene TRBJ1-1, with 8 bases fitting TRBD1. CDR3 length: 13 residues. Per germline, CDR1 SEHNR and CDR2 FQNEAQ (reference sequence). J gave up 9 bases and V 4 bases, and 7 bases lay outside the gene matches.

CDR3 in DNA: TGTGCCAGCAGTTATTCCACAGGGGGCTACACTGAAGCTTTCTTT. This sequence encodes CASSYSTGGYTEAFF. V and J are TRBV6-5 and TRBJ1-1; 9 bases agree with TRBD1. The trim removed 3 bases at V and 3 bases at J, leaving 5 bases unmatched. This CDR3 spans 15 amino acids. Germline V gives CDR1 MNHEY, CDR2 SVGAGI.

The V gene is TRBV6-1, the J gene TRBJ1-5; TRBD1 agrees at 8 bases. V dropped 9 bases and J dropped 10; count of bases not matched to a gene: 11. This CDR3 has 13 residues. Germline V gives CDR1 MNHNS, CDR2 SASEGT. CDR3 sequence: CASSGGQGGPQHF. For the CDR3, the DNA is TGTGCCAGTTCCGGTGGACAGGGAGGCCCCCAGCATTTT.